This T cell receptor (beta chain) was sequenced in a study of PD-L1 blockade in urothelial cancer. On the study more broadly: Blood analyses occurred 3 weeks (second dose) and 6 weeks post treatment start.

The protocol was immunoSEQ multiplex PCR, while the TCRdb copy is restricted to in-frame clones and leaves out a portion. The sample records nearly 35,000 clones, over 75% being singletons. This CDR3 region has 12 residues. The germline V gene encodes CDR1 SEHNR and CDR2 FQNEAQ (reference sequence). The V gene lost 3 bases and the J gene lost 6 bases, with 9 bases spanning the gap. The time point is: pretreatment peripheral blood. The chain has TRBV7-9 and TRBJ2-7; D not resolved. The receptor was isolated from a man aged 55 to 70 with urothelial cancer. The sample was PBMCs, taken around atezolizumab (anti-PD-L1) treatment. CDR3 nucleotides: TGTGCCAGCAGCTTTGCCGGCGGCGAGCAGTACTTC. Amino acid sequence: CASSFAGGEQYF.